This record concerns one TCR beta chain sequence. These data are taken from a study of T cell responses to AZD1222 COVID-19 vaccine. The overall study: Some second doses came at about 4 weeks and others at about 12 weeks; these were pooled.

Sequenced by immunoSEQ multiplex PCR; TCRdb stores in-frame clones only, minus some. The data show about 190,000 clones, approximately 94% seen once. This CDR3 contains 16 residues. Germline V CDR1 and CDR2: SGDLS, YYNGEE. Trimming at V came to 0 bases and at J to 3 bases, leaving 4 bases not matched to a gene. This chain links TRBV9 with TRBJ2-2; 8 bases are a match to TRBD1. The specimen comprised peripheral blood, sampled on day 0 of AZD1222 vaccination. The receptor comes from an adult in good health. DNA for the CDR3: TGTGCCAGCAGCGTAGAGACAGGGGTTTACACCGGGGAGCTGTTTTTT. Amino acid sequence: CASSVETGVYTGELFF.